This paragraph covers one TCR beta chain sequence. The antigen is not known. This CDR3 region has 13 residues. Germline-derived CDR1 and CDR2 are SGHNT and YYREEE (reference sequence). Trimming pared 7 bases from V and 3 bases from J, leaving 10 bases between. This sample was included in a study of cytomegalovirus exposure and HLA in healthy donors. General study results and limits: In a later analysis, a genetic analysis reported fewer productive-TCR N-insertions in an Asian-associated ancestry cluster than the cohort average. Presence/absence analyses rested on an assumption that sequencing depth was roughly uniform across donors.

Amplification used 60 Vbeta primers and 13 Jbeta primers. Libraries were prepared by immunoSEQ multiplex PCR; TCRdb keeps only in-frame clonotypes and omits some of them. This sample has 150,000 to 200,000 clones; around 80% occur once, and the top ten carry over 0.95%. The sample was PBMCs. The V call is TRBV5-4, the J call TRBJ2-2; D is undetermined. The TCR was taken from a woman aged 40 to 55 in good health and CMV-seronegative. CDR3 amino acids: CASEFRDTGELFF. CDR3 DNA sequence: TGTGCCAGCGAGTTTCGGGACACCGGGGAGCTGTTTTTT.